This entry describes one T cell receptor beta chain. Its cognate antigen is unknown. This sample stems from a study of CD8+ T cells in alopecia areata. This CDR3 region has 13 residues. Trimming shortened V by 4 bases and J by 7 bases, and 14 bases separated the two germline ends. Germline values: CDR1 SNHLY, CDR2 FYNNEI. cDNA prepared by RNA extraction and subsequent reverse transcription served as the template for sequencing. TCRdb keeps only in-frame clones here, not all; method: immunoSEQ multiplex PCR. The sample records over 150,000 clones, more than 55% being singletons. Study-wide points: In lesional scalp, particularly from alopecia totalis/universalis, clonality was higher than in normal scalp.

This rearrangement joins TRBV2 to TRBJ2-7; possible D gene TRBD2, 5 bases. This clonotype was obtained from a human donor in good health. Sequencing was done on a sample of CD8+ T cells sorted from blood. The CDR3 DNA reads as TGTGCCAGCAGTGGGACTTACATAGGAGAGCAGTACTTC. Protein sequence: CASSGTYIGEQYF.